This entry features one T cell receptor (beta chain) sequence. Treatment in this sample: approximately 18 received Ad26.COV2.S at low or high dose, single or two shots; 5 received placebo; per-sample allocation not given. Specimen acquisition occurred on day 63 following the initial vaccine or placebo injection. These data come from a study of Ad26.COV2.S vaccination and SARS-CoV-2 variants. Germline trimming cut 4 bases from V and 2 bases from J; bases unmatched to any gene: 7. This CDR3 is 16 amino acids long. Per germline, CDR1 SEHNR and CDR2 FQNEAQ (reference sequence). The method was immunoSEQ multiplex PCR; TCRdb's version includes in-frame clones alone and lacks a portion of them. Altogether 440,000 or so clones are present, 90% being singletons, with the ten largest covering about 4.4%.

The sample was peripheral blood, taken in a trial of Ad26.COV2.S vaccine versus placebo. The sequence came from a person between 18 and 59 years old who received the Ad26.COV2.S COVID-19 vaccine or a placebo. This chain links TRBV7-9 with TRBJ2-7, with 11 bases matching TRBD1. This CDR3 reads CASSSQGTGGAYEQYF. The CDR3 nucleotides are TGTGCCAGCAGCTCCCAGGGGACAGGGGGAGCCTACGAGCAGTACTTC.